The present entry profiles one T cell receptor beta chain with its context. The sample originates from a study of technical replicates of blood from four donors. Repertoires were generated with immunoSEQ multiplex PCR, while TCRdb's copy carries only in-frame clones and drops some. The sample consists of roughly 76,000 clones, approximately 94% of them appearing once. V shed 4 bases and J shed 4 bases, with 14 bases lying between them. The CDR3 is made up of 14 amino acids. The germline gives CDR1 MDHEN, CDR2 SYDVKM. This TCR was recovered from a human donor in good health. Specimen: T cells isolated from PBMCs. V is TRBV28 and J is TRBJ2-7; D is uncertain. The CDR3 sequence is CASSSPLGAYEQYF. For the CDR3, the DNA is TGTGCCAGCAGTTCCCCGCTCGGAGCATACGAGCAGTACTTC.